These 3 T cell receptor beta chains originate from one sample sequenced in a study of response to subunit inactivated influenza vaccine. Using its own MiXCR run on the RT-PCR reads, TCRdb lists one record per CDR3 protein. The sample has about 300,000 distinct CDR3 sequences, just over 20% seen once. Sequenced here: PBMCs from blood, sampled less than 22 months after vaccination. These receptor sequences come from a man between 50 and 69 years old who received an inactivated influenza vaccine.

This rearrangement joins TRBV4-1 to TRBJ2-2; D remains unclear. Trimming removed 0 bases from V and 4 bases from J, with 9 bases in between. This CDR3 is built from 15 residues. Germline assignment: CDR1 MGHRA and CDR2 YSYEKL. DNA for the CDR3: TGCGCCAGCAGCCAAGAGGTTAGCCGCACCGGGGAGCTGTTTTTT. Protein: CASSQEVSRTGELFF.

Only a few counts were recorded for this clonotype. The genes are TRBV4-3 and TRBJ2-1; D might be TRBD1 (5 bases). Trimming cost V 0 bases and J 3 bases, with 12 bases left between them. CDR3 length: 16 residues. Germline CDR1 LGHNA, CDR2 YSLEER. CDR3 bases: TGCGCCAGCAGCCAAGAATGGGGCCAGCTCTACAATGAGCAGTTCTTC. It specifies CASSQEWGQLYNEQFF.

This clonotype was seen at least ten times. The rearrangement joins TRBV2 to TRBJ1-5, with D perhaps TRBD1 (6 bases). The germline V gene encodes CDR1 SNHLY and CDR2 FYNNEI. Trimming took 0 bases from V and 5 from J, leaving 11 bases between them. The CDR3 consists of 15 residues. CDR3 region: CASSEARGHHQPQHF. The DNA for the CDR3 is TGTGCCAGCAGTGAAGCACGGGGGCACCATCAGCCCCAGCATTTT.